This is a list of T cell receptor beta chains from one sample in a study of T cells after yellow fever vaccination. TCRdb ran MiXCR on the 5' RACE reads and lists one entry per CDR3 protein. The sample comprises hundreds of thousands of distinct CDR3 sequences, roughly 3.5% of which are singletons, and 23% rests with the top ten. The sample here was PBMCs, taken on the day of the yellow fever booster vaccination. These receptors all stem from a man younger than 30 who received the YFV17D yellow fever vaccine. CDR3s include the opening cysteine and the closing phenylalanine or tryptophan. The D gene is left open where the match is weak. Some rows mark clone size as missing; the rest say once, few, many or name a class of expanded clone.

j_call,d_call,v_call,clone_size,cdr3_aa,cdr3_nt
TRBJ2-3,TRBD1,TRBV28,many,CASSGQVATDTQYF,TGTGCCAGCAGTGGACAGGTTGCGACAGATACGCAGTATTTT
TRBJ2-3,-,TRBV3-1,-,CASSHEIVHTQYF,TGTGCCAGCAGCCACGAAATCGTACATACGCAGTATTTT
TRBJ2-1,-,TRBV18,-,CASSPSAVTPNNEQFF,TGTGCCAGCTCACCGAGTGCGGTGACACCAAACAATGAGCAGTTCTTC
TRBJ2-2,-,TRBV20-1,few,CSALRSSRVAGELFF,TGCAGTGCACTAAGGTCTTCACGGGTCGCCGGGGAGCTGTTTTTT
TRBJ2-1,-,TRBV5-1,-,CASSLAGFKDYNEQFF,TGCGCCAGCAGCTTGGCCGGCTTTAAGGACTACAATGAGCAGTTCTTC
TRBJ2-1,TRBD2,TRBV20-1,many,CSARVTSGNYNEQFF,TGCAGTGCTAGAGTGACTAGCGGGAACTACAATGAGCAGTTCTTC
TRBJ2-1,-,TRBV30,-,CATGQWGPGNEQFF,TGTGCCACCGGCCAGTGGGGGCCGGGGAATGAGCAGTTCTTC
TRBJ2-2,-,TRBV2,many,CASSETFFTGELFF,TGTGCCAGCAGTGAGACCTTTTTCACCGGGGAGCTGTTTTTT
TRBJ1-5,-,TRBV7-2,few,CASSFRGADQPQHF,TGTGCCAGCAGCTTTCGTGGGGCTGATCAGCCCCAGCATTTT
TRBJ2-5,TRBD2,TRBV5-1,-,CASSSPTSGGTSGETQYF,TGCGCCAGCAGCTCCCCGACTAGCGGGGGGACATCAGGGGAGACCCAGTACTTC
TRBJ2-7,-,TRBV5-1,many,CASSLEATGREQYF,TGCGCCAGCAGCTTGGAGGCGACAGGCCGCGAGCAGTACTTC
TRBJ2-1,TRBD2,TRBV7-2,many,CASSPGGAYNEQFF,TGTGCCAGCAGTCCCGGGGGGGCCTACAATGAGCAGTTCTTC
TRBJ2-7,TRBD1,TRBV5-1,few,CASSTRTGNSYEQYF,TGCGCCAGCAGCACACGGACAGGGAACTCCTACGAGCAGTACTTC
TRBJ2-7,-,TRBV19,many,CASSPLRGAVYEQYF,TGTGCCAGTAGTCCCCTACGAGGGGCAGTCTACGAGCAGTACTTC
TRBJ2-1,TRBD1,TRBV5-4,-,CASSPGQGSYNEQFF,TGTGCCAGCAGCCCGGGACAGGGCTCCTACAATGAGCAGTTCTTC
TRBJ1-1,-,TRBV3-2,-,CASSQDGTGDCDTEAFF,TGTGCCAGCAGCCAGGACGGGACAGGGGATTGTGACACTGAAGCTTTCTTT
TRBJ1-3,-,TRBV14,many,CASSQDRYGSGNTIYF,TGTGCCAGCAGCCAAGATCGGTACGGCTCTGGAAACACCATATATTTT